Sequencing of this TCR beta chain was carried out in a study of OX40 agonist ivuxolimab in advanced cancers. About the full investigation: Ivuxolimab, which targeted the costimulatory receptor OX40 (CD134), was an agonistic, fully human IgG2 monoclonal antibody. Intravenous ivuxolimab was administered to patients every 2 weeks at six dose levels: 0.01, 0.1, 0.3, 1.5, 3 and 10 mg/kg. Of the roughly 52 dose-escalation patients, hepatocellular carcinoma was present in some 19, melanoma in approximately 15, renal cell carcinoma in 9 and head and neck cancer in 9. In the dose-escalation cohort, 75% to 85% of patients were male, and the mean age was 60 years with a range of roughly 20 to 85. Patients were allowed to have had prior anti-PD-1, anti-PD-L1 or anti-CTLA-4 therapy, and about 40% of the dose-escalation patients had been treated with checkpoint inhibitors. Partial responses occurred in three dose-escalation patients: two with cutaneous melanoma and one with hepatocellular carcinoma. Peripheral TCRbeta sequencing aimed to test whether ivuxolimab altered TCR sequence diversity and caused clonal T-cell expansion. The paper reports the monotherapy dose-escalation portion (N of about 47 patients) of the phase I ivuxolimab trial.

About this clone itself: Which antigen it targets is not known. Base qualities are missing; no much larger clone stands one base away.

Genomic DNA was isolated from the sorted cells so that the TCRbeta CDR3 region could be sequenced. TCRbeta CDR3 regions were sequenced using the immunoSEQ Assay. Imported from immuneACCESS, the table was reduced by TCRdb to in-frame sequences with V and J called. These copies leave out some clones; in studies compared against another copy, an unresolved V gene accounts for under half, and the cause of the remainder is not known. This sample gives around 80,000 clones in total; 86% of them show up just once. The ten largest account for 0.8% to 1% of the sample. Patients with autoimmune disease history or receiving systemic immunosuppression were excluded from the trial. In every dose cohort, peripheral blood was drawn for TCR sequencing at baseline, cycle 4 day 1, and cycle 7 day 1. Samples came from an open-label, multicenter, first-in-human phase I dose-escalation trial of ivuxolimab. Adults with locally advanced or metastatic head and neck squamous cell, hepatocellular, melanoma or renal cell carcinoma were enrolled in the trial. Before TCR sequencing, CD4+ T cells and CD8+ T cells were sorted from peripheral blood as separate populations.

The germline V gene yields SQVTM for CDR1 and ANQGSEA for CDR2. Ends trimmed: V by 4 bases, J by 0 bases; bases unmatched to a gene: 5. From cysteine to phenylalanine, the CDR3 is 14 amino acids long. The entry retains the CDR3 DNA only, 42 bases that are in frame from base 1. Broader findings and caveats from the paper: The antigen specificity of the peripheral T cells that underwent clonal expansion was not determined. At doses of 0.1 to 3.0 mg/kg, clonal expansion of both CD4+ and CD8+ blood T cells was observed from baseline to week 6. Low levels of normalized T-cell clonal expansion were also seen in some nonresponding patients. On average, CD8+ T cells showed more expanded clones than CD4+ T cells after ivuxolimab. Partial responders in the 0.1-3.0 mg/kg groups had among the lowest normalized peripheral clonal expansion, especially among CD8+ T cells.

The chain links TRBV29-1 with TRBJ2-7; 8 bases in the middle match TRBD1. The starting material was CD4+ or CD8+ T cells sorted from blood, obtained in a trial of the OX40 agonist ivuxolimab. The clonotype comes from an adult with an advanced solid tumor such as melanoma, head and neck, liver or kidney cancer. CDR3 loop: CSVAGTGHSYEQYF. Here is the DNA: TGCAGCGTTGCCGGGACAGGACACTCCTACGAGCAGTACTTC.